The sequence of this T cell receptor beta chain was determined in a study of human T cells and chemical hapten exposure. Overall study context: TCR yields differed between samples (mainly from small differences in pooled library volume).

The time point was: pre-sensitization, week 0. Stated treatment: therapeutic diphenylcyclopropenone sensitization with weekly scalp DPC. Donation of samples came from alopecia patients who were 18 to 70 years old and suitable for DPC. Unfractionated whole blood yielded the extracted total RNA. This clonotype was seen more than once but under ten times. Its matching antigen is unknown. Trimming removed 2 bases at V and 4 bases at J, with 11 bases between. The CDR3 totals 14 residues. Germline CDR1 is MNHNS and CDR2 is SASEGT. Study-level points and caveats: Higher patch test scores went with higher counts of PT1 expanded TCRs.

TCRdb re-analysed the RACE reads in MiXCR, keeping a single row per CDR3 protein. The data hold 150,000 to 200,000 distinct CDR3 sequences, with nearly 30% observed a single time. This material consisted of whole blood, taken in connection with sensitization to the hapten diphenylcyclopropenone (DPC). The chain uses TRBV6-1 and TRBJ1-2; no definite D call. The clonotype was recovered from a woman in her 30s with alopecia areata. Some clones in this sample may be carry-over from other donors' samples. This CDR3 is CASSELSTLYGYTF. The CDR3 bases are TGTGCCAGCAGTGAATTAAGTACTCTCTATGGCTACACCTTC.